One T cell receptor beta chain is described in this entry. This sample is drawn from a study of blood T cell repertoires in COVID-19. Study in general: Acute and convalescent COVID-19 specimens originated in the United States, Italy and Spain.

This CDR3 contains 15 residues. Germline V CDR1 and CDR2: SGHRS, YFSETQ. The trim removed 2 bases at V and 5 bases at J, leaving 3 bases unmatched. The repertoire was sequenced with immunoSEQ multiplex PCR; TCRdb's copy has only in-frame clones and lacks some. Here the sample spans fewer than 250,000 clones, 70% to 85% being singletons. Those who participated ranged in age from roughly 18 to 100 years and resided in about 24 US areas. Assignments of participants to cohorts depended upon their own reported clinical history. This chain joins TRBV5-1 and TRBJ2-3, with 12 bases that match TRBD1. This sequence originates from a man in his 60s who had recovered from COVID-19. Sequencing was done on a sample of PBMCs or T cells enriched from blood (not recorded which). CDR3 in amino acids: CASSFGTGGLDTQYF. In DNA form, the CDR3 reads TGCGCCAGCAGCTTTGGGACAGGGGGCCTAGATACGCAGTATTTT.